This TCR beta chain was documented in a study of T-cell reconstitution after alpha-beta-depleted transplantation in children. Study-wide points: At day 60, the high TCRbeta diversity found in some patients originated from recipient T cells and thymic progenitors that had survived. Counts and diversity of T cells one year after transplant came mostly from newly produced T cells. By about two months after transplant, alpha-beta T cells reportedly arose from several hundred graft clones that had expanded.

The CDR3 is 14 amino acids. The trim removed 0 bases at V and 6 bases at J, leaving 2 bases unmatched. The germline gives CDR1 LGHNA, CDR2 YSLEER. Preparation of the TCRbeta library was carried out with unique molecular identifiers. MiXCR, applied by TCRdb to the PCR reads, yields one record per CDR3 protein. Of hundreds of thousands of distinct CDR3 sequences listed, 13% were seen once; the top ten hold 2.2%. This clonotype occurred many times. What it recognizes is unknown. The sample was PBMCs, mostly from graft donor cells, taken 360 days after TCRalphabeta/CD19-depleted stem cell transplant. This chain connects TRBV4-3 to TRBJ2-7, with 10 bases aligning to TRBD1. This clonotype was obtained from a male patient under 18 who had a stem cell transplant for acute myeloid leukemia, so the T cells may come from the graft donor. CDR3 DNA sequence: TGCGCCAGCAGCCAAGAAGACAGGGGGCTCGAGCAGTACTTC. It translates to CASSQEDRGLEQYF.